This T cell receptor beta chain originates from a study of T cell clonality in common variable immunodeficiency. V lost 0 bases, J lost 5 bases, and 12 bases lay in between. CDR3 size: 15 residues. CDR1 SGHNT and CDR2 YYREEE come from the germline V gene (reference sequence). CVID meant reduced serum IgG, IgA and/or IgM plus specific antibody deficiency. Replacement immunoglobulin had been given to every CVID subject for at least one year. Blood came from CVID subjects not ill and not taking immunomodulatory or immunosuppressive medication. Study conclusions and caveats: In common variable immunodeficiency, TCR beta chains reportedly carried fewer deletions and N-nucleotide insertions. CVID subjects had higher TCRbeta clonality than healthy controls, most marked in about a third.

There are many counts of this clone. No antigen is known for it. Read data end 3 residues before the CDR3 end; the end is taken from the germline J gene. Data came from immunoSEQ multiplex PCR; TCRdb stores just in-frame clones and leaves some out. The repertoire consists of about 34,000 clones, none detected only once. This sequence joins TRBV5-4 and TRBJ1-5; D might be TRBD1 (5 bases). Sequenced material: peripheral blood mononuclear cells. The TCR was taken from a human donor with common variable immunodeficiency. CDR3 DNA, as far as it was read: TGTGCCAGCAGCTTGGGGGCAGGGCTGGATCAGCCC. Translating gives CASSLGAGLDQP. The full CDR3 sequence reads CASSLGAGLDQPQHF.